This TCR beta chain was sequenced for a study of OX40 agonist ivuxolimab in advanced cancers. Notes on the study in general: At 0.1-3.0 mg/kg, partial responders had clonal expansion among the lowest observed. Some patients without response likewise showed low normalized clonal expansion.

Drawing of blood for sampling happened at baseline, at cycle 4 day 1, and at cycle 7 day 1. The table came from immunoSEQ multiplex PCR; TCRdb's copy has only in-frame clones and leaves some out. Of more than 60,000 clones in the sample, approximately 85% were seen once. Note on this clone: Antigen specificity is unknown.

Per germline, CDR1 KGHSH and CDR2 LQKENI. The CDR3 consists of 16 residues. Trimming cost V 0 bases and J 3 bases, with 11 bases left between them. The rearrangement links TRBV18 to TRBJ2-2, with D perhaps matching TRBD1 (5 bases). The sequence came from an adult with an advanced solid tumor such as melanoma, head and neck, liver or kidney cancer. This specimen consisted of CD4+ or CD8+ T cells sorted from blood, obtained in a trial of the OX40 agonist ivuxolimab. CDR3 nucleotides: TGTGCCAGCTCACCACCGCCAGGGTGGGACACCGGGGAGCTGTTTTTT. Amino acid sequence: CASSPPPGWDTGELFF.